This T cell receptor beta chain emerged from a study of human T cells and chemical hapten exposure. Study-wide context: Minor pooled library volume differences mainly drove per-sample TCR yield variation.

In regard to this clonotype: Its antigen is as yet unknown.

Authors' data handling: 100,000 or so TCRs per sample was the median, with a range of roughly 20,000 to 700,000. From the 5' RACE reads, TCRdb called clonotypes with MiXCR, one entry per CDR3 protein. V and J calls and clone size were set by TCRdb, not the authors. This table has 75,000 or so distinct CDR3 sequences, about 15% appearing once. With 0 bases removed from V and 1 base from J, the gap between germline ends came to 15 bases. This CDR3 is built from 17 residues. Germline V gives CDR1 MGHRA, CDR2 YSYEKL. It was from unfractionated whole blood that total RNA was extracted. Study-wide findings and caveats: TCRs at high frequency, those above 1 in 1000, did not change with DPC sensitization.

The rearrangement links TRBV4-1 to TRBJ2-5; D unclear. This TCR was sampled from a female donor in good health. This chain's CDR3 is CASSQDSRHRTQETQYF. CDR3 coding DNA: TGCGCCAGCAGCCAAGATAGTCGCCACCGGACCCAAGAGACCCAGTACTTC.